This TCR beta chain stems from a study of blood T cell repertoires in COVID-19. Data came from immunoSEQ multiplex PCR; TCRdb stores just in-frame clones and leaves some out. The profile shows roughly 260,000 clones, around 82% of them singletons. J was trimmed by 2 bases and V by 5 bases; bases with no gene match: 5. Germline-derived CDR1 and CDR2 are MNHEY and SVGEGT. The CDR3 spans 15 residues. The sample was peripheral blood. This clonotype was obtained from a woman in her 70s with acute or convalescent COVID-19. The chain carries TRBV6-2 or TRBV6-3 and TRBJ2-7, with 11 bases lining up with TRBD1. Here the CDR3 reads CASSREGQGAYEQYF. The CDR3, as DNA: TGTGCCAGCAGTCGAGAGGGACAGGGGGCCTACGAGCAGTACTTC.